This T cell receptor (beta chain) was captured in a study of cytomegalovirus exposure and HLA in healthy donors. Background on the study: A prior analysis found 100 million to 140 million unique TCR beta sequences from 150 million to 200 million T cells. In an early release, HLA-typed donors contributed some 82 million unique TCR sequences. Broader study findings: Later analysis placed DRB1 highest and HLA-C lowest in TCR association rates, which differed by HLA locus.

The donors (healthy individuals) were bone marrow donors. CDR1 is SGHTA, CDR2 FQGTGA, per germline. V lost 1 base, J lost 4 bases, and 19 bases lay in between. The CDR3 sequence is 17 residues long. Both 60 Vbeta primers and 13 Jbeta primers went into the PCR. The assay was immunoSEQ multiplex PCR, and TCRdb's table has in-frame clones only and misses some. The data show 100,000 to 150,000 clones, about 79% seen once. With respect to this clone: Its antigen is still unknown.

Sequencing used PBMCs. V gene TRBV7-3 combines with J gene TRBJ2-5; the D gene is possibly TRBD2 (6 bases). This receptor was obtained from a man aged 50 to 60 in good health and CMV-seronegative. This CDR3 is CASSLIGRGRVGETQYF. The CDR3 nucleotides read TGTGCCAGCAGCTTAATAGGGCGGGGTCGAGTCGGAGAGACCCAGTACTTC.